Below, 18 T cell receptor beta chains from the same sample are listed, as sequenced in a study of T-cell reconstitution after alpha-beta-depleted transplantation in children. Construction of the TCRbeta library involved unique molecular identifiers. TCRdb processed the PCR reads anew with MiXCR; each CDR3 protein has one entry. Among about 610,000 distinct CDR3 sequences, 8% to 11% were seen once, and the ten largest hold about 4.2%. The sample here was PBMCs from the stem cell graft donor, taken from the stem cell graft. All receptors derive from a human donor who donated a stem cell graft to a child with acute myeloid leukemia.

V and J are TRBV20-1 and TRBJ2-1; 14 bases fit TRBD2. Germline values: CDR1 DFQATT, CDR2 SNEGSKA (reference sequence). There are 17 residues in the CDR3. Trimming removed 4 bases from V and 7 bases from J; junction bases left unmatched: 12. CDR3 protein: CSATSTSGRGTWNEQFF. CDR3 nucleotide sequence: TGCAGTGCTACTTCGACTAGCGGGAGGGGAACGTGGAATGAGCAGTTCTTC.

This clonotype occurred a few times. V is TRBV9 and J is TRBJ2-2, with D unresolved. V lost 5 bases and J 4 bases, leaving 6 bases between the germline ends. This CDR3 is built from 12 residues. Germline values: CDR1 SGDLS, CDR2 YYNGEE. This chain's CDR3 is CASRAGTGELFF. The CDR3 region has the DNA TGTGCCAGCAGGGCAGGCACCGGGGAGCTGTTTTTT.

There are many counts of this clonotype. The CDR3 sequence is CSVERLAGGSEQFF. The CDR3 nucleotides are TGCAGCGTTGAAAGGCTAGCGGGAGGATCTGAGCAGTTCTTC. The chain is built from TRBV29-1 and TRBJ2-1; 11 positions agree with TRBD2. Germline trimming cut 2 bases from V and 9 bases from J; bases unmatched to any gene: 6. The CDR3 extends over 14 amino acids. CDR1 and CDR2 (germline): SQVTM, ANQGSEA.

This clonotype was seen a handful of times. V usage is TRBV3-1 and J usage is TRBJ2-2; 9 positions match TRBD1. Germline V gene data show CDR1 as LGHDT and CDR2 as YNNKEL (reference sequence). There are 15 residues in the CDR3. J lost 6 bases, V lost 1 base, and 3 bases had no gene match. CDR3 in DNA: TGTGCCAGCAGCCAAGGGACAGGGGTTCCCGGGGAGCTGTTTTTT. Translated: CASSQGTGVPGELFF.

The table lists this clonotype with many counts. The CDR3 reads CASSLGQGSNSPLHF. The CDR3 region has the DNA TGTGCCAGCAGCTTAGGACAGGGTTCCAATTCACCCCTCCACTTT. V and J are TRBV7-3 and TRBJ1-6; TRBD1 agrees at 8 bases. The CDR3 extends over 15 amino acids. The trim removed 2 bases at V and 7 bases at J, leaving 4 bases unmatched. Germline-derived CDR1 and CDR2 are SGHTA and FQGTGA.

The chain joins TRBV3-1 to TRBJ1-1; unclear D gene. The CDR3 has 12 residues. Germline V gene data show CDR1 as LGHDT and CDR2 as YNNKEL (reference sequence). The CDR3 sequence is CTFSRTNTEAFF. The CDR3 nucleotides are TGTACCTTCAGCCGTACGAACACTGAAGCTTTCTTT.

This clonotype has more than one count but fewer than ten. The V call is TRBV14, the J call TRBJ2-1; TRBD2 matches 9 bases. The trim removed 3 bases at V and 5 bases at J, leaving 5 bases unmatched. The CDR3 totals 15 residues. Germline V gene data show CDR1 as SGHDN and CDR2 as FVKESK. CDR3: CASSQYSGRDNEQFF. The CDR3 nucleotides are TGTGCCAGCAGCCAGTATAGCGGGAGAGACAATGAGCAGTTCTTC. Supplemented by reference TRBV14 and TRBJ2-1, the full variable domain reads EAGVTQFPSHSVIEKGQTVTLRCDPISGHDNLYWYRRVMGKEIKFLLHFVKESKQDESGMPNNRFLAERTGGTYSTLKVQPAELEDSGVYFCASSQYSGRDNEQFFGPGTRLTVL.

There are many counts of this clonotype. The gene calls are TRBV6-2 or TRBV6-3 and TRBJ2-2; D gene uncertain. The CDR3 contains 13 residues. Trimming took off 11 bases at V and 1 base at J, with 11 bases between the two ends. Germline V gene lookup returns CDR1 MNHEY and CDR2 SVGEGT. CDR3 region: CAALRQNTGELFF. The CDR3 coding sequence is TGTGCCGCCCTACGACAGAACACCGGGGAGCTGTTTTTT.

This chain uses TRBV7-6 with TRBJ2-3, with D perhaps TRBD1 (7 bases). Trimming took 5 bases from V and 2 from J, leaving 14 bases between them. The germline V gene has CDR1 SGHVS and CDR2 FNYEAQ. The CDR3 contains 15 residues. The CDR3 reads CASSQGGRITDTQYF. The CDR3 DNA sequence: TGTGCCAGCAGCCAGGGGGGACGGATCACAGATACGCAGTATTTT.

This clonotype has at least ten counts. The chain has TRBV12-3 or TRBV12-4 and TRBJ2-3; D may be TRBD2 (5 bases). Trimming pared 4 bases from V and 0 bases from J, leaving 17 bases between. The CDR3 is made up of 17 amino acids. The CDR3 DNA follows: TGTGCCAGCAGTTCCCTCCGGGGTAGCTCTAGCACAGATACGCAGTATTTT. Protein product: CASSSLRGSSSTDTQYF.

There are a few counts of this clonotype. This chain joins TRBV9 and TRBJ2-2; 11 bases map to TRBD2. The CDR3 runs to 17 residues. With V trimmed by 4 bases and J by 7 bases, 12 bases remained unmatched. Germline V CDR1 and CDR2: SGDLS, YYNGEE. The CDR3, as DNA: TGTGCCAGCAGCTACCTCGCGACTAGCGGGACGGGCGGGGAGCTGTTTTTT. It yields the protein CASSYLATSGTGGELFF. The entire variable domain, with the rest obtained from reference TRBV9 and TRBJ2-2, is as follows: DSGVTQTPKHLITATGQRVTLRCSPRSGDLSVYWYQQSLDQGLQFLIQYYNGEERAKGNILERFSAQQFPDLHSELNLSSLELGDSALYFCASSYLATSGTGGELFFGEGSRLTVL.

This clonotype appeared a few times. V is TRBV6-2 or TRBV6-3 and J is TRBJ1-4; the D gene is possibly TRBD1 (6 bases). The CDR3 runs 15 residues. CDR1 is MNHEY, CDR2 SVGEGT, per germline. V shed 8 bases and J shed 5 bases, with 18 bases lying between them. Here the CDR3 reads CASVRDGQKNEKLFF. The CDR3 DNA is TGTGCCAGCGTACGAGACGGACAGAAGAATGAAAAACTGTTTTTT.

This clonotype was seen ten or more times. The chain links TRBV12-3 or TRBV12-4 to TRBJ1-2; 9 nucleotides match TRBD1. CDR3 size: 13 residues. Germline trimming cut 5 bases from V and 7 bases from J; bases unmatched to any gene: 5. The CDR3 region has the DNA TGTGCCAGCAGTCTACGGGACAGGGCTGGCTACACCTTC. It yields the protein CASSLRDRAGYTF.

This clonotype was counted only a few times. The chain links TRBV7-9 to TRBJ2-4; 8 positions agree with TRBD1. The CDR3 has 14 amino acids. Germline CDR1 SEHNR, CDR2 FQNEAQ (reference sequence). Germline trimming cut 5 bases from V and 4 bases from J; bases unmatched to any gene: 4. In DNA, the CDR3 is TGTGCCAGCAGCCATGGACAGGGAAAAAACATTCAGTACTTC. It yields the protein CASSHGQGKNIQYF.

This clonotype came up a few times. The chain joins TRBV15 to TRBJ2-5; 8 bases map to TRBD1. With V trimmed by 1 base and J by 2 bases, 9 bases remained unmatched. The CDR3 consists of 17 residues. The V gene's germline CDR1 is LNHNV and CDR2 YYDKDF (reference sequence). CDR3 amino acids: CATSRARTGWGQETQYF. The CDR3 DNA sequence: TGTGCCACCAGCAGAGCCCGGACAGGGTGGGGGCAAGAGACCCAGTACTTC.

At least ten counts were recorded for this clonotype. The chain is built from TRBV12-3 or TRBV12-4 and TRBJ2-2; 8 bases are shared with TRBD1. The junction had 4 bases not matched to a gene; V was cut back by 6 bases and J by 7 bases. The CDR3 consists of 13 residues. Here the CDR3 DNA reads TGTGCCAGCAGACAGGGGGACGGCGGGGAGCTGTTTTTT. This encodes CASRQGDGGELFF.

This clonotype has at least ten counts. The J gene is TRBJ2-3, the V gene TRBV7-2, with 9 bases matching TRBD2. V was pared by 10 bases and J by 1 base, with 9 bases of the junction left unmatched. There are 15 residues in the CDR3. Looked up from germline, CDR1 is SGHTA and CDR2 is FQGNSA. The CDR3 loop is CATRGGGRGTDTQYF. For the CDR3, the DNA is TGTGCCACCCGGGGCGGCGGGAGGGGCACAGATACGCAGTATTTT. The whole variable domain, remainder taken from reference TRBV7-2 and TRBJ2-3, is GAGVSQSPSNKVTEKGKDVELRCDPISGHTALYWYRQSLGQGLEFLIYFQGNSAPDKSGLPSDRFSAERTGGSVSTLTIQRTQQEDSAVYLCATRGGGRGTDTQYFGPGTRLTVL.

This clonotype has at least ten counts. The chain is built from TRBV7-9 and TRBJ1-2; 8 bases map to TRBD1. The J segment lost 7 bases and the V segment lost 5 bases, leaving 6 bases of the junction unmatched. This CDR3 is 13 amino acids long. The germline V gene has CDR1 SEHNR and CDR2 FQNEAQ (reference sequence). In DNA form, the CDR3 reads TGTGCCAGCAGCCTCACAGGGGGAAGTGGCTACACCTTC. It codes for CASSLTGGSGYTF.